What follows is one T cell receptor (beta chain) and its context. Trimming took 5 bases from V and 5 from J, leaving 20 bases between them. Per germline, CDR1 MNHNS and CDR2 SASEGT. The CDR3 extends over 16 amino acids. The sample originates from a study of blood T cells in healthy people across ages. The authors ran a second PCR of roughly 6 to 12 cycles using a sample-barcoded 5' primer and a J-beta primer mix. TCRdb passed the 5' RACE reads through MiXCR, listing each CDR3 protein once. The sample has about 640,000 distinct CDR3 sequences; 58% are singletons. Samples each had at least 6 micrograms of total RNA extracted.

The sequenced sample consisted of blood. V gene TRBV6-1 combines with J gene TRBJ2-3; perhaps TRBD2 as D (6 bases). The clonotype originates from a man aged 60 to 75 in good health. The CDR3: CASSLSGSLLVDTQYF. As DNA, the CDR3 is TGTGCCAGCAGTCTCAGCGGGTCCCTGTTAGTAGATACGCAGTATTTT.